This T cell receptor (beta chain) was captured by sequencing in a study of CD8+ T cells in alopecia areata. On the study more broadly: Those treated were given oral tofacitinib at 5 to 10 mg twice daily. Patients given treatment had severity scored by the percentage of scalp area affected.

As to treatment: oral pan-JAK inhibitor, 5-10 mg twice daily. CDR1 MNHEY and CDR2 SVGAGI come from the germline V gene. The CDR3 extends over 14 amino acids. Trimming took 1 base from V and 7 from J, leaving 11 bases between them. cDNA prepared by RNA extraction and subsequent reverse transcription served as the template for sequencing. Measured with immunoSEQ multiplex PCR; TCRdb has only the in-frame clones, and not every one. The sample consists of roughly 120,000 clones, roughly 63% of them appearing once. Here the sequenced sample was CD8+ T cells sorted from blood, taken at week 4, from a patient treated with tofacitinib. V usage is TRBV6-5 and J usage is TRBJ2-1; perhaps D is TRBD1 or TRBD2 (6 bases each). The clonotype originates from a human donor with alopecia areata. CDR3 in amino acids: CASSYYRGPNEQFF. CDR3 coding DNA: TGTGCCAGCAGTTACTATCGGGGGCCGAATGAGCAGTTCTTC.